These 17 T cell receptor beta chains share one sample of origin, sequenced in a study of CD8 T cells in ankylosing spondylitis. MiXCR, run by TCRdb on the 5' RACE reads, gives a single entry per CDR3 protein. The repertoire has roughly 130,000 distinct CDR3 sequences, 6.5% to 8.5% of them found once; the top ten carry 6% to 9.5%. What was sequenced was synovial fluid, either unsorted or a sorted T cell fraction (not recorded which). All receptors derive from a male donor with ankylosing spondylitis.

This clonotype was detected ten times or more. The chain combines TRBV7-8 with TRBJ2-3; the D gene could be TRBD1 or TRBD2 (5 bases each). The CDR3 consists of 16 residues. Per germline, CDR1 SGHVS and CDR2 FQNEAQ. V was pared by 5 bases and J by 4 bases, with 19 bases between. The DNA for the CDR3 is TGTGCCAGCAGCACTAGAAGGGGCGGGCTTGCAGATACGCAGTATTTT. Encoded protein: CASSTRRGGLADTQYF.

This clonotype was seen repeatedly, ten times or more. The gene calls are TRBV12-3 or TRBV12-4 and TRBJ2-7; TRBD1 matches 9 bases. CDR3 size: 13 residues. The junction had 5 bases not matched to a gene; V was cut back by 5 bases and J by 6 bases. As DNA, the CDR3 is TGTGCCAGCAGTGACAGGGGGTCTCGCGAGCAGTACTTC. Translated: CASSDRGSREQYF.

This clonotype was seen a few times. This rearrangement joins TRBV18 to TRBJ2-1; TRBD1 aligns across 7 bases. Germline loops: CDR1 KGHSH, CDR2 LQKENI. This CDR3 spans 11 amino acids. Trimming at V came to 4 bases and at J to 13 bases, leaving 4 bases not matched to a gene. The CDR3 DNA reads TGTGCCAGCTCACTGCAGGGGGTTCAGTTCTTC. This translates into CASSLQGVQFF.

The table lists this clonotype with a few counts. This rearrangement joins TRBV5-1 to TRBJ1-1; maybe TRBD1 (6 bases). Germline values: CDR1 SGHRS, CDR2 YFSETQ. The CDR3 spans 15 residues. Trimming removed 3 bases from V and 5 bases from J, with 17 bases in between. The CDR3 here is CASSSVVRRGTEAFF. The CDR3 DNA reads TGCGCCAGCAGCTCGGTAGTCCGGAGGGGGACTGAAGCTTTCTTT. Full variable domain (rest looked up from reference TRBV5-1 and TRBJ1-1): KAGVTQTPRYLIKTRGQQVTLSCSPISGHRSVSWYQQTPGQGLQFLFEYFSETQRNKGNFPGRFSGRQFSNSRSEMNVSTLELGDSALYLCASSSVVRRGTEAFFGQGTRLTVV.

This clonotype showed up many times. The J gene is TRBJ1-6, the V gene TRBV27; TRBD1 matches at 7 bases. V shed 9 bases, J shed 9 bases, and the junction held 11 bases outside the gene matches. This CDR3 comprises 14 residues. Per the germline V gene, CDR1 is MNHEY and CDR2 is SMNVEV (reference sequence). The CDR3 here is CASRSDRIGSPLHF. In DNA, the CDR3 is TGTGCCAGTCGATCGGACAGGATAGGTTCACCCCTCCACTTT.

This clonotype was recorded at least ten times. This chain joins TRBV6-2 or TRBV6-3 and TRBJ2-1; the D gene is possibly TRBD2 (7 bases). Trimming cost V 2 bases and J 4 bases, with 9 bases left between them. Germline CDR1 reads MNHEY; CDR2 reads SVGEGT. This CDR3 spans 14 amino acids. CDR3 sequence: CASSYGGAYNEQFF. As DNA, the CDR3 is TGTGCCAGCAGTTACGGGGGGGCTTACAATGAGCAGTTCTTC.

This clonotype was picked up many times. CDR3 in DNA: TGTGCCAGCAGCTTAGGGGGAGTTTATAATTCACCCCTCCACTTT. It encodes CASSLGGVYNSPLHF. The chain joins TRBV7-9 to TRBJ1-6; D uncertain. This CDR3 region has 15 residues. V was shortened by 1 base and J by 4 bases, with 8 bases between the two germline ends. Per the germline V gene, CDR1 is SEHNR and CDR2 is FQNEAQ (reference sequence). Together with reference TRBV7-9 and TRBJ1-6, the CDR3 gives the full variable domain: DTGVSQNPRHKITKRGQNVTFRCDPISEHNRLYWYRQTLGQGPEFLTYFQNEAQLEKSRLLSDRFSAERPKGSFSTLEIQRTEQGDSAMYLCASSLGGVYNSPLHFGNGTRLTVT.

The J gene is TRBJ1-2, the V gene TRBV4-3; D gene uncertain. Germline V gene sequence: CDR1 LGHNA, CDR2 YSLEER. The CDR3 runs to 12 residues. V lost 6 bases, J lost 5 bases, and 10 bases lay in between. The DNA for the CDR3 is TGCGCCAGCAGTCGGGGAGCGTATGGCTACACCTTC. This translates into CASSRGAYGYTF.

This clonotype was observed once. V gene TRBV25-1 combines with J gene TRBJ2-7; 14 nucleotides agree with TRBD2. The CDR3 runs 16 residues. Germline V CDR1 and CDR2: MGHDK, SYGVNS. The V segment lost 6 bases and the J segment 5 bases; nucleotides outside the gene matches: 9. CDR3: CASSPRGTSGRNEQYF. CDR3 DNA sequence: TGTGCCAGCAGCCCCCGGGGGACTAGCGGGAGAAACGAGCAGTACTTC.

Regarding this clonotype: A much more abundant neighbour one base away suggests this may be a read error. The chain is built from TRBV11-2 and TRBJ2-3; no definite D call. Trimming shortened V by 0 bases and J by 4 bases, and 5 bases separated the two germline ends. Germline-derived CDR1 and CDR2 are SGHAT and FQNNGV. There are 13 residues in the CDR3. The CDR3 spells CASSLDLPDTQYF. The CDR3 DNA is TGTGCCAGCAGCTTAGATCTCCCAGATACGCAGTATTTT.

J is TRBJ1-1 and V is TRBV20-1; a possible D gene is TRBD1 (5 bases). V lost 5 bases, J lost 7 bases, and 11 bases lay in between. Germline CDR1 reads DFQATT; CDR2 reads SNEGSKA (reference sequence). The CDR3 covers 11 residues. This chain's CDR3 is CSADRTFEAFF. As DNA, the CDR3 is TGCAGTGCTGACAGAACGTTTGAAGCTTTCTTT.

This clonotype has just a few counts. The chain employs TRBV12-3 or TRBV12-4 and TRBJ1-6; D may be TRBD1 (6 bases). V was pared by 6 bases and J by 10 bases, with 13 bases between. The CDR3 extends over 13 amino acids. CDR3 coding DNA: TGTGCCAGCAGCAGGGGCGAGGGCTCACCCCTCCACTTT. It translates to CASSRGEGSPLHF.

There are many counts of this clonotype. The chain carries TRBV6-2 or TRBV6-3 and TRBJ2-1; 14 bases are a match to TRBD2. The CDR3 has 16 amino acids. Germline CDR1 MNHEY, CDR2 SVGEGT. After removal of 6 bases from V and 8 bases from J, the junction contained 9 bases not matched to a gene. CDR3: CASSPFPGLAGDEQFF. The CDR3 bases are TGTGCCAGCAGCCCCTTTCCGGGACTAGCGGGAGATGAGCAGTTCTTC.

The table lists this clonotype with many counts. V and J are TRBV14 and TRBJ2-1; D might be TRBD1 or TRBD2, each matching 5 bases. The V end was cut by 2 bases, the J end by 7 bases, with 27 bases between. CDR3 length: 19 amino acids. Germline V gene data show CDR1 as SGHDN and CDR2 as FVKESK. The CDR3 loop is CASSQKRTLGPAQSNEQFF. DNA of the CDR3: TGTGCCAGCAGCCAAAAACGAACCTTGGGACCGGCCCAAAGTAATGAGCAGTTCTTC.

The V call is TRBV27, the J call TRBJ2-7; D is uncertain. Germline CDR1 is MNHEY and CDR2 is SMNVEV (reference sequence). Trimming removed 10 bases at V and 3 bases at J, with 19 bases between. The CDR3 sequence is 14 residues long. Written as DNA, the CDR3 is TGTGCCACCAGCCGCATCCCGAGCTACTACGAGCAGTACTTC. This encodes CATSRIPSYYEQYF.

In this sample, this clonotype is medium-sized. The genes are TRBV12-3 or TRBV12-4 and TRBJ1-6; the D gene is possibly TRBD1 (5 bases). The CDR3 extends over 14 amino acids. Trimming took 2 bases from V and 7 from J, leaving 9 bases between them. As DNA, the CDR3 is TGTGCCAGCAGTTTAACAGGAATCAATTCACCCCTCCACTTT. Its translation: CASSLTGINSPLHF.

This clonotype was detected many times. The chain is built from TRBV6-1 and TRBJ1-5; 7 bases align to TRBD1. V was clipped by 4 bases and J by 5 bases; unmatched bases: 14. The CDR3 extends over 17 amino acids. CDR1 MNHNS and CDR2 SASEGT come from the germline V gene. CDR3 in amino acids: CASSGNRGSNQDQPQHF. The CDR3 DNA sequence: TGTGCCAGCAGTGGCAACAGGGGCTCGAATCAGGATCAGCCCCAGCATTTT.